This TCR beta chain is from a study of blood T cell repertoires in COVID-19. The CDR3 is 14 amino acids. Per the germline V gene, CDR1 is SGHDN and CDR2 is FVKESK. Trimming stripped 2 bases from V and 0 bases from J, with 5 bases between. Of note for this clone: The sample holds other DNA sequences that translate to the same CDR3.

How the authors handled the data: Reference gene primer amplification in the assay estimated nucleated cell counts. Only in-frame clones appear in the TCRdb table, and some are missing; sequencing was by immunoSEQ multiplex PCR. That table gives V, J and clone size, and the DNA gave D and trimming. The sample has about 150,000 clones; approximately 80% are singletons. The gene calls are TRBV14 and TRBJ2-1; D gene unclear. The clonotype originates from a man in his 70s with acute or convalescent COVID-19. Sequencing was carried out using peripheral blood. The CDR3 is CASSQTSSYNEQFF. DNA of the CDR3: TGTGCCAGCAGCCAAACGAGCTCCTACAATGAGCAGTTCTTC.